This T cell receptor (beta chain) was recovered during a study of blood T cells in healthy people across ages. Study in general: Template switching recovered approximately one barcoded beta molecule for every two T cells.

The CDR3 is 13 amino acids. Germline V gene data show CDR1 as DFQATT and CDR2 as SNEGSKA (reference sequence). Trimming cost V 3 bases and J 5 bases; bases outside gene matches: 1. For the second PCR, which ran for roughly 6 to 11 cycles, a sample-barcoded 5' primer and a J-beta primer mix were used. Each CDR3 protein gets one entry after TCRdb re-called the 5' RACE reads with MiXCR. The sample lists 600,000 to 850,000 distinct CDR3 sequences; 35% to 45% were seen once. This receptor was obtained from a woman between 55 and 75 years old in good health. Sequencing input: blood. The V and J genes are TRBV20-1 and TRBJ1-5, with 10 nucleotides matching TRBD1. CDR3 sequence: CSARGQGHQPQHF. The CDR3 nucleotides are TGCAGTGCTAGGGGACAGGGGCATCAGCCCCAGCATTTT.